Detailed here is one TCR beta chain. Its specificity is not known. The PCR used 60 Vbeta and 13 Jbeta primers. Repertoires were generated with immunoSEQ multiplex PCR, while TCRdb's copy carries only in-frame clones and drops some. Altogether 130,000 to 150,000 clones are present, roughly 70% being singletons, with the ten largest covering roughly 1.6%. The record originates from a study of cytomegalovirus exposure and HLA in healthy donors. General study points: Reported performance of the classifier showed diagnosis of cytomegalovirus status with high specificity and sensitivity.

Germline-derived CDR1 and CDR2 are SGHAT and FQNNGV. With 5 bases clipped from V and 5 bases from J, the junction kept 11 bases outside the gene matches. The length of the CDR3 is 15 residues. This TCR derives from a woman aged 40 to 49 in good health and CMV-seronegative. The sequencing input was PBMCs. This chain joins TRBV11-2 and TRBJ2-7; 8 bases map to TRBD1. The CDR3 sequence is CASSAAVTGAHEQYF. CDR3 nucleotide sequence: TGTGCCAGCAGCGCGGCGGTGACAGGGGCCCACGAGCAGTACTTC.